The 3 T cell receptor beta chains given below trace back to one sample, sequenced in a study of cytomegalovirus exposure and HLA in healthy donors. With 60 Vbeta and 13 Jbeta primers, the PCR was carried out. The data were produced by immunoSEQ multiplex PCR, yet TCRdb's version contains in-frame clones alone and is incomplete. The sample holds 100,000 to 150,000 clones, 74% seen once. The material sequenced was PBMCs. All receptors come from a woman aged 45 to 65 in good health and CMV-seropositive.

This clone has only a few counts. The V call is TRBV4-1, the J call TRBJ2-1; TRBD2 is a possible D gene (6 bases). V shed 0 bases and J shed 2 bases, with 11 bases lying between them. The CDR3 is 16 amino acids. Per germline, CDR1 MGHRA and CDR2 YSYEKL. The CDR3 region is CASSQDSGEAYNEQFF. The CDR3 coding sequence is TGCGCCAGCAGCCAAGATTCGGGGGAAGCCTACAATGAGCAGTTCTTC.

The V and J genes are TRBV28 and TRBJ2-7; 15 bases map to TRBD2. This CDR3 is 16 amino acids long. V was pared by 5 bases and J by 4 bases, with 6 bases of the junction left unmatched. Germline V gene sequence: CDR1 MDHEN, CDR2 SYDVKM. The DNA for the CDR3 is TGTGCCAGCAGTGCTATCGGACTAGCGGGGGGGTACGAGCAGTACTTC. This translates into CASSAIGLAGGYEQYF.

The V and J genes are TRBV6-6 and TRBJ1-2, with 9 nucleotides matching TRBD1. The ends lost 6 bases at V and 1 base at J; junction bases unmatched: 0. This CDR3 has 13 amino acids. The germline V gene encodes CDR1 MNHNY and CDR2 SVGAGI (reference sequence). This CDR3 reads CASRDRGNYGYTF. The CDR3 bases are TGTGCCAGCAGGGACAGGGGTAACTATGGCTACACCTTC.